These 24 T cell receptor beta chains were all obtained from the same sample, sequenced in a study of T cell repertoires in cytomegalovirus infection. One entry per CDR3 protein results from TCRdb running MiXCR on the reads. The repertoire consists of about 69,000 distinct CDR3 sequences, with about 30% occurring once and the leading ten covering 45% to 75%. The antigens of these receptors remain unknown. Sequenced here: CD8+ T cells from cultured PBMCs, sampled from culture after CMV antigen stimulation. These TCRs come from a human donor in good health (CMV status not recorded). Some clones in this sample may be carry-over from other donors' samples.

This clonotype has only a few counts. The genes are TRBV18 and TRBJ1-1; D ambiguous. The germline gives CDR1 KGHSH, CDR2 LQKENI. Trimming removed 5 bases at V and 3 bases at J, with 13 bases between. The CDR3 has 14 residues. The CDR3 region is CASSSGPRDTEAFF. The CDR3 bases are TGTGCCAGCTCATCCGGGCCCCGGGACACTGAAGCTTTCTTT. The full variable domain, its missing parts supplied by reference TRBV18 and TRBJ1-1, is NAGVMQNPRHLVRRRGQEARLRCSPMKGHSHVYWYRQLPEEGLKFMVYLQKENIIDESGMPKERFSAEFPKEGPSILRIQQVVRGDSAAYFCASSSGPRDTEAFFGQGTRLTVV.

Only a few counts were recorded for this clonotype. The V gene is TRBV7-9, the J gene TRBJ1-5; 7 nucleotides agree with TRBD1. The V and J ends lost 5 bases and 4 bases, in that order; junction bases with no gene match: 11. The CDR3 is made up of 16 amino acids. Germline lookup yields CDR1 SEHNR and CDR2 FQNEAQ (reference sequence). Here the CDR3 DNA reads TGTGCCAGCAGCCCACAGACAGGGCCCGTAAATCAGCCCCAGCATTTT. Protein sequence: CASSPQTGPVNQPQHF. The variable domain in full, completed from reference TRBV7-9 and TRBJ1-5, reads DTGVSQNPRHKITKRGQNVTFRCDPISEHNRLYWYRQTLGQGPEFLTYFQNEAQLEKSRLLSDRFSAERPKGSFSTLEIQRTEQGDSAMYLCASSPQTGPVNQPQHFGDGTRLSIL.

The chain employs TRBV7-2 and TRBJ2-3, with D possibly called TRBD1 or TRBD2 (5 bases each). The CDR3 contains 15 residues. From germline, CDR1 is SGHTA and CDR2 FQGNSA. V shed 4 bases and J shed 4 bases, with 15 bases lying between them. The CDR3 DNA follows: TGTGCCAGCAGCTCCTTCCCAACGGGGCCAGATACGCAGTATTTT. It yields the protein CASSSFPTGPDTQYF.

This chain joins TRBV11-3 and TRBJ2-1; D is possibly TRBD1 (6 bases). The CDR3 length is 12 residues. Per germline, CDR1 SGHNT and CDR2 YENEEA. V was pared by 3 bases and J by 9 bases, with 9 bases between. The CDR3 coding sequence is TGTGCCAGCAGCTTTGAAGGGGGTGAGCAGTTCTTC. It encodes CASSFEGGEQFF. Full variable domain (outside the CDR3, taken from reference TRBV11-3 and TRBJ2-1): EAGVVQSPRYKIIEKKQPVAFWCNPISGHNTLYWYLQNLGQGPELLIRYENEEAVDDSQLPKDRFSAERLKGVDSTLKIQPAELGDSAVYLCASSFEGGEQFFGPGTRLTVL.

The gene calls are TRBV20-1 and TRBJ2-2, with D uncertain. From germline, CDR1 is DFQATT and CDR2 SNEGSKA (reference sequence). The CDR3 is 17 amino acids. V was clipped by 4 bases and J by 2 bases, with 20 bases between them. The CDR3 DNA sequence: TGCAGTGCTAATCCATTAGGACGTTTTGCAAACACCGGGGAGCTGTTTTTT. Residues: CSANPLGRFANTGELFF.

The chain employs TRBV19 and TRBJ1-5; D ambiguous. CDR1 is LNHDA and CDR2 is SQIVND in the germline V gene (reference sequence). The CDR3 covers 16 residues. Between the trimmed V and J ends, which lost 3 bases and 2 bases, there was a span of 14 bases. CDR3 amino acids: CASSIGQGRGNQPQHF. The CDR3 bases are TGTGCCAGTAGTATCGGCCAAGGGCGAGGCAATCAGCCCCAGCATTTT.

This clonotype was found many times. The rearrangement links TRBV28 to TRBJ1-5, with D unresolved. Germline CDR1 and CDR2: MDHEN and SYDVKM. The CDR3 covers 13 residues. V was cut by 5 bases and J by 7 bases, with 12 bases left in between. The CDR3 DNA reads as TGTGCCAGCAGTACTAAAGCCACACAGCCCCAGCATTTT. Amino acid sequence: CASSTKATQPQHF. Full variable domain (remainder filled in from reference TRBV28 and TRBJ1-5): DVKVTQSSRYLVKRTGEKVFLECVQDMDHENMFWYRQDPGLGLRLIYFSYDVKMKEKGDIPEGYSVSREKKERFSLILESASTNQTSMYLCASSTKATQPQHFGDGTRLSIL.

This chain links TRBV7-9 with TRBJ2-5, with 8 bases aligning to TRBD2. Trimming took 3 bases from V and 0 from J; bases not matched to a gene: 18. CDR1 SEHNR and CDR2 FQNEAQ come from the germline V gene (reference sequence). The CDR3 contains 20 residues. For the CDR3, the DNA is TGTGCCAGCAGCTTGGGTTCTGTGTCCAGCGGGGGCAGCAACCAAGAGACCCAGTACTTC. Translating it yields CASSLGSVSSGGSNQETQYF.

This clonotype was detected a few times. The chain links TRBV30 to TRBJ2-7; TRBD1 or TRBD2 may be the D gene (6 bases each). This CDR3 is 17 amino acids long. Germline CDR1 reads GTSNPN; CDR2 reads SVGIG (reference sequence). V dropped 0 bases and J dropped 3 bases, with 21 bases sitting between them. The CDR3 protein is CAWSVPLGGRGVYEQYF. The DNA of the CDR3 is TGTGCCTGGAGTGTACCTTTAGGGGGGCGCGGGGTCTACGAGCAGTACTTC.

V gene TRBV30 combines with J gene TRBJ2-2, with D perhaps matching TRBD2 (6 bases). Germline CDR1 reads GTSNPN; CDR2 reads SVGIG (reference sequence). This CDR3 contains 14 residues. V lost 4 bases and J lost 4, with 13 bases in between. Here the CDR3 DNA reads TGTGCCTGGATAACTAGCAGTGCCACCGGGGAGCTGTTTTTT. Protein: CAWITSSATGELFF.

The chain has TRBV18 and TRBJ2-1, with D maybe TRBD2 (5 bases). The CDR3 is 14 residues long. The germline CDR1 and CDR2 sequences are KGHSH and LQKENI. V lost 5 bases and J 10 bases, leaving 18 bases between the germline ends. The CDR3 DNA is TGTGCCAGCTCAGCCCGGGATCCCGTGGAAGAGCAGTTCTTC. Amino acid sequence: CASSARDPVEEQFF.

This chain uses TRBV28 with TRBJ1-1; D remains ambiguous. V dropped 5 bases and J dropped 7 bases, with 11 bases sitting between them. The germline V gene has CDR1 MDHEN and CDR2 SYDVKM. This CDR3 comprises 12 residues. Here the CDR3 reads CASSTSVSEAFF. For the CDR3, the DNA is TGTGCCAGCAGTACCTCCGTCAGTGAAGCTTTCTTT.

This clonotype was picked up a small number of times. The chain combines TRBV5-1 with TRBJ1-1; D uncertain. The CDR3 has 14 amino acids. With 0 bases removed from V and 4 bases from J, the gap between germline ends came to 10 bases. The germline CDR1 and CDR2 sequences are SGHRS and YFSETQ. CDR3 residues: CASSLDPGSTEAFF. The DNA of the CDR3 is TGCGCCAGCAGCTTGGATCCGGGAAGCACTGAAGCTTTCTTT.

The rearrangement links TRBV5-4 to TRBJ2-2, with TRBD2 matching 7 bases. Germline loops: CDR1 SGHNT, CDR2 YYREEE (reference sequence). This CDR3 has 15 residues. With 6 bases clipped from V and 3 bases from J, the junction kept 8 bases outside the gene matches. CDR3 coding DNA: TGTGCCAGCACTATGTGGGGGGGGGACACCGGGGAGCTGTTTTTT. Protein sequence: CASTMWGGDTGELFF.

This clonotype was observed many times. The rearrangement uses TRBV6-6 and TRBJ2-3; the match to TRBD2 covers 11 bases. V was pared by 4 bases and J by 4 bases, with 7 bases of the junction left unmatched. The CDR3 length is 16 residues. CDR1 MNHNY and CDR2 SVGAGI come from the germline V gene (reference sequence). CDR3 residues: CASSSNPGLAADTQYF. The CDR3 DNA sequence: TGTGCCAGCAGTTCGAACCCGGGACTAGCGGCAGATACGCAGTATTTT.

This clonotype has a count of ten or more. The CDR3 region has the DNA TGTGCCAGCAGCTTAGGTATAGCTTATGAGCAGTTCTTC. It encodes CASSLGIAYEQFF. The gene calls are TRBV7-6 and TRBJ2-1; no reliable D call. CDR1 is SGHVS and CDR2 is FNYEAQ in the germline V gene. The CDR3 is 13 amino acids. With 1 base removed from V and 8 bases from J, the gap between germline ends came to 9 bases.

This clonotype appeared many times. The chain uses TRBV18 and TRBJ2-5; D possibly uses TRBD1 or TRBD2 (6 bases each). The CDR3 extends over 16 amino acids. The germline V gene encodes CDR1 KGHSH and CDR2 LQKENI. Deletions cut 0 bases from V and 1 base from J, with 12 bases between. The CDR3 sequence: CASSPPGGPGQETQYF. CDR3 in DNA: TGTGCCAGCTCACCACCGGGGGGCCCCGGCCAAGAGACCCAGTACTTC. Using reference TRBV18 and TRBJ2-5 for the parts outside the CDR3, the full variable domain is NAGVMQNPRHLVRRRGQEARLRCSPMKGHSHVYWYRQLPEEGLKFMVYLQKENIIDESGMPKERFSAEFPKEGPSILRIQQVVRGDSAAYFCASSPPGGPGQETQYFGPGTRLLVL.

At least ten counts were recorded for this clonotype. The chain uses TRBV19 and TRBJ1-1, with TRBD1 as a possible D gene (5 bases). Trimming removed 7 bases at V and 6 bases at J, with 12 bases between. The CDR3 consists of 12 residues. Germline values: CDR1 LNHDA, CDR2 SQIVND (reference sequence). CDR3 in DNA: TGTGCCAGTAAGATCAGGGAATCTGAAGCTTTCTTT. Amino acid sequence: CASKIRESEAFF.

This sequence joins TRBV27 and TRBJ2-1, with a possible D match to TRBD2 (6 bases). The V end lost 3 bases, the J end lost 8 bases, and 8 bases lay between the germline ends. CDR3 length: 12 residues. CDR1 is MNHEY and CDR2 is SMNVEV in the germline V gene (reference sequence). The CDR3 region is CASSFPGDEQFF. Here the CDR3 DNA reads TGTGCCAGCAGTTTCCCGGGAGATGAGCAGTTCTTC.

This clonotype was seen more than once but under ten times. The V gene is TRBV12-3 or TRBV12-4, the J gene TRBJ2-7; 8 bases match TRBD1. Trimming cost V 3 bases and J 3 bases; bases outside gene matches: 7. This CDR3 is 15 amino acids long. CDR3 in DNA: TGTGCCAGCAGTTTGGGACAGGCCTTGGGCTACGAGCAGTACTTC. Its translation is CASSLGQALGYEQYF.

This clonotype was recorded at least ten times. The CDR3 bases are TGTGCCAGCAGTTTTCGGTCACAGGGATCTGGGGCCAACGTCCTGACTTTC. Amino acids: CASSFRSQGSGANVLTF. The rearrangement joins TRBV12-3 or TRBV12-4 to TRBJ2-6; D might be TRBD1 (6 bases). V lost 3 bases to trimming and J lost 1 base, with 13 bases between them. The CDR3 is made up of 17 amino acids.

This clonotype was counted ten times or more. In DNA, the CDR3 is TGTGCCTGGAGCGACGACATATTACTGGGACAGCTACCGTCAACTAATGAAAAACTGTTTTTT. Translation: CAWSDDILLGQLPSTNEKLFF. The rearrangement uses TRBV30 and TRBJ1-4; 7 bases are shared with TRBD1. Germline V lookup: CDR1 GTSNPN, CDR2 SVGIG (reference sequence). V dropped 3 bases and J dropped 0; count of bases not matched to a gene: 22. The CDR3 is 21 residues long.

This chain joins TRBV5-1 and TRBJ2-7, with unresolved D. CDR3 length: 14 amino acids. CDR1 SGHRS and CDR2 YFSETQ come from the germline V gene. V lost 0 bases and J 1 base, leaving 8 bases between the germline ends. CDR3 region: CASSLEDRSYEQYF. DNA for the CDR3: TGCGCCAGCAGCTTGGAGGACCGATCCTACGAGCAGTACTTC.

A few counts support this clonotype. V gene TRBV27 combines with J gene TRBJ1-1; D unresolved. V lost 5 bases, J lost 0 bases, and 16 bases lay in between. Per the germline V gene, CDR1 is MNHEY and CDR2 is SMNVEV (reference sequence). This CDR3 is built from 16 residues. CDR3 sequence (DNA): TGTGCCAGCAGTCGTGTCCGGACGCGGATGAACACTGAAGCTTTCTTT. This encodes CASSRVRTRMNTEAFF.